These T cell receptor beta chains were read from a single sample in a study of cytomegalovirus exposure and HLA in healthy donors. Clones were read by immunoSEQ multiplex PCR, and TCRdb kept only the in-frame ones, dropping some. The data contain about 330,000 clones, more than 80% of them singletons. The sequencing sample was made of PBMCs. The receptors derive from a woman between 18 and 29 years old in good health and CMV-seronegative. The CDR3 runs from the conserved cysteine through the conserved F or W. The order of the fields is D gene, V gene, J gene, CDR3 protein. The D gene is left open where the match is weak.

TRBD2,TRBV25-1,TRBJ2-1,CATGLAGANEQFF
TRBD1,TRBV27,TRBJ2-2,CASRGQGSTGELFF
TRBD1,TRBV5-1,TRBJ1-1,CASRPGQGGVGTEAFF
TRBD1,TRBV5-6,TRBJ1-1,CASSFRDRGSEAFF
.,TRBV2,TRBJ2-1,CASRSGSSYNEQFF
.,TRBV6-5,TRBJ2-7,CASSYSPSNEQYF
.,TRBV11-1,TRBJ1-1,CASSLLRVNTEAFF
TRBD2,TRBV7-2,TRBJ2-7,CASSWGTSGNGYEQYF
TRBD1,TRBV2,TRBJ1-1,CASSGQGNTEAFF
TRBD2,TRBV19,TRBJ2-3,CASSIGLAESTDTQYF
.,TRBV5-6,TRBJ2-3,CASSLGPSSSTDTQYF
.,TRBV7-6,TRBJ2-3,CASTIGGESTDTQYF
TRBD1,TRBV7-7,TRBJ2-1,CASSLAGTGVGNEQFF
.,TRBV5-1,TRBJ1-1,CASSGQSNTEAFF
TRBD1,TRBV19,TRBJ1-3,CASSINPWTGGEDTIYF
TRBD1,TRBV28,TRBJ1-1,CASGTASTEAFF
.,TRBV25-1,TRBJ1-5,CASSVDSNQPQHF
TRBD1,TRBV5-1,TRBJ2-2,CASSQGTGGIGELFF
TRBD2,TRBV19,TRBJ2-1,CASSLMTSGSLGGEQFF
.,TRBV6-5,TRBJ2-3,CASSYSAGLGTDTQYF
TRBD1,TRBV29-1,TRBJ1-3,CSITGGSGNTIYF
.,TRBV7-3,TRBJ2-1,CASSLMGADEQFF
.,TRBV7-6,TRBJ2-2,CASSSDTGQAGELFF